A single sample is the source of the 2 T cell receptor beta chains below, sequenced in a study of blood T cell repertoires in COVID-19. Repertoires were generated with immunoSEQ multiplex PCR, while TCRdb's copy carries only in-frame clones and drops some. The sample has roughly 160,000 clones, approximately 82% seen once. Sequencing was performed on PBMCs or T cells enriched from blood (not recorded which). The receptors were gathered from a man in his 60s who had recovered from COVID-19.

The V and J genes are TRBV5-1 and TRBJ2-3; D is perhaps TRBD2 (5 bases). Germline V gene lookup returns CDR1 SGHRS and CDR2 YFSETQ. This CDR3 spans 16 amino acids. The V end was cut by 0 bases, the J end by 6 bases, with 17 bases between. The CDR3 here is CASSLGTLQSGDTQYF. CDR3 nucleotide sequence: TGCGCCAGCAGCTTGGGGACTTTACAGTCGGGTGATACGCAGTATTTT.

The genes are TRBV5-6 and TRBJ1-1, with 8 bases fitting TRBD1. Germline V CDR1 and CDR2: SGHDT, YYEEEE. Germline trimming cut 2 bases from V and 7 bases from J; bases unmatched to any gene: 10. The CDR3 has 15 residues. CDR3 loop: CASSFYDRGGGEAFF. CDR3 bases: TGTGCCAGCAGCTTCTATGACAGGGGCGGGGGTGAAGCTTTCTTT. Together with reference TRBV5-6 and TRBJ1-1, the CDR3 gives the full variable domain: DAGVTQSPTHLIKTRGQQVTLRCSPKSGHDTVSWYQQALGQGPQFIFQYYEEEERQRGNFPDRFSGHQFPNYSSELNVNALLLGDSALYLCASSFYDRGGGEAFFGQGTRLTVV.